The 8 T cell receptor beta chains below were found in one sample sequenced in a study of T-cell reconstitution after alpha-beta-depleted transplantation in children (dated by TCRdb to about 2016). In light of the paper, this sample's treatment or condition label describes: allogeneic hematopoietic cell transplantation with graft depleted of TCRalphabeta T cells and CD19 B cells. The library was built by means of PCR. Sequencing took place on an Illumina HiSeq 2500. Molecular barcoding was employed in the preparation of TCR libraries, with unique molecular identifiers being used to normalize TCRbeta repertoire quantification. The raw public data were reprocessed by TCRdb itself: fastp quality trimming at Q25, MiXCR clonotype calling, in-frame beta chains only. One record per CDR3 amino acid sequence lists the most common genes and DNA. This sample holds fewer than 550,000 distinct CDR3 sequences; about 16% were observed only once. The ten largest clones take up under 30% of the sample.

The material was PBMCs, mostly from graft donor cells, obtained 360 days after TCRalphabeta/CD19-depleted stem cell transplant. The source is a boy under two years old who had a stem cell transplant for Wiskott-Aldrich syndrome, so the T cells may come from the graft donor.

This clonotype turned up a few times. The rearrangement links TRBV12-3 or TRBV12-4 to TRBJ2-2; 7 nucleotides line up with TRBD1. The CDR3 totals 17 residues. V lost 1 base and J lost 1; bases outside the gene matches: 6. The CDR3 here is CASSLEVGTVNTGELFF. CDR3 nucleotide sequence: TGTGCCAGCAGTTTAGAGGTTGGGACAGTGAACACCGGGGAGCTGTTTTTT.

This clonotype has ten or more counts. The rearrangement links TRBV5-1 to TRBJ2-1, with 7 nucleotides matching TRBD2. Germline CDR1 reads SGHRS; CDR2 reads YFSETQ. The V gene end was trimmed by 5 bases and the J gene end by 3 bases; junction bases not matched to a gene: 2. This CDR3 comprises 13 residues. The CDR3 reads CASRAGLYNEQFF. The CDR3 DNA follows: TGCGCCAGCAGAGCGGGGCTCTACAATGAGCAGTTCTTC.

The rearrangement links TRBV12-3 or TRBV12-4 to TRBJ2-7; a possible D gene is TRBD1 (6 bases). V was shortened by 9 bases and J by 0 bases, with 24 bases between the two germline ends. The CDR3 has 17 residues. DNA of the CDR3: TGTGCCAGTTCCCTCCGGACAGTTAAAGCTCCCTCCTACGAGCAGTACTTC. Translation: CASSLRTVKAPSYEQYF.

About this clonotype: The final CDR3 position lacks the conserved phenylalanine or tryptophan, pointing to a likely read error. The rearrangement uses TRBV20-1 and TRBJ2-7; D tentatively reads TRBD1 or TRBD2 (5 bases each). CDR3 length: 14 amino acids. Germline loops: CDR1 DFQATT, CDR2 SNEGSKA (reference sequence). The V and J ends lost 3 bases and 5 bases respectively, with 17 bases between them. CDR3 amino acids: CSASVPGTSDEQYL. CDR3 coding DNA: TGCAGTGCTAGTGTCCCCGGGACCTCGGACGAGCAGTACTTG.

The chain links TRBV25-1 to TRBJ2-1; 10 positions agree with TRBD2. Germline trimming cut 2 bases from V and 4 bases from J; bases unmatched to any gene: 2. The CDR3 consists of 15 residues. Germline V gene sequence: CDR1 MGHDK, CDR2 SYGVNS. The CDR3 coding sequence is TGTGCCAGCAGTGAACAGCGGGAGGGGTACAATGAGCAGTTCTTC. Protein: CASSEQREGYNEQFF.

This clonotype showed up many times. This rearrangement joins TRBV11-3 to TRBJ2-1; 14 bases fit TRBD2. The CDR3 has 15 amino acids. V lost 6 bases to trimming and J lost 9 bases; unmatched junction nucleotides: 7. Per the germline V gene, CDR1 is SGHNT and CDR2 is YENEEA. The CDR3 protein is CASRSGLAGAGEQFF. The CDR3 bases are TGTGCCAGCAGATCGGGACTAGCGGGAGCGGGTGAGCAGTTCTTC. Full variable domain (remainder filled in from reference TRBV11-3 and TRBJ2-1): EAGVVQSPRYKIIEKKQPVAFWCNPISGHNTLYWYLQNLGQGPELLIRYENEEAVDDSQLPKDRFSAERLKGVDSTLKIQPAELGDSAVYLCASRSGLAGAGEQFFGPGTRLTVL.

CDR3 sequence: CSVRDRGLPGTDTQYF. The CDR3 coding sequence is TGCAGCGTTCGCGACAGGGGTCTCCCGGGCACAGATACGCAGTATTTT. The chain links TRBV29-1 to TRBJ2-3, with 8 bases that match TRBD1. V shed 5 bases, J shed 1 base, and the junction held 11 bases outside the gene matches. Per the germline V gene, CDR1 is SQVTM and CDR2 is ANQGSEA. This CDR3 has 16 residues.

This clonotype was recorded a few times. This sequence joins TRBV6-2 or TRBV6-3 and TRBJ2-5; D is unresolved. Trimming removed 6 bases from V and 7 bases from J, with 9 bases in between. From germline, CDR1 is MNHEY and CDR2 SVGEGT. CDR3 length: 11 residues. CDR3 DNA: TGTGCCAGCAGAGGCGGTCGGACCCAGTACTTC. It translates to CASRGGRTQYF.